One sample yielded the 31 T cell receptor beta chains listed below, sequenced in a study of a mutant IDH1 vaccine in newly diagnosed glioma. Antigens of these TCRs are unknown. Clones were sequenced by immunoSEQ multiplex PCR, and TCRdb holds only the in-frame ones, with some missing. This sample has about 64,000 clones, with roughly 81% found just once. The time point denotes: week 23, last vaccination. In every dose of vaccine, 300 ug of mutant IDH1 20-mer peptide was given alongside topical imiquimod. The specimen was PBMCs, collected from a glioma patient whose treatment included an IDH1 peptide vaccine. These receptors came from a young man with glioma.

The J gene is TRBJ2-7, the V gene TRBV7-8; D perhaps matches TRBD1 (6 bases). The length of the CDR3 is 17 residues. The V and J ends lost 0 bases and 0 bases respectively, with 15 bases between them. Germline CDR1 and CDR2: SGHVS and FQNEAQ. This CDR3 reads CASSLAGGRKSSYEQYF. The CDR3 DNA is TGTGCCAGCAGCTTAGCTGGGGGCCGGAAGAGCTCCTACGAGCAGTACTTC.

This sequence joins TRBV27 and TRBJ2-3; the match to TRBD1 covers 8 bases. With V trimmed by 2 bases and J by 2 bases, 15 bases remained unmatched. The CDR3 length is 19 residues. Germline V gene sequence: CDR1 MNHEY, CDR2 SMNVEV (reference sequence). This CDR3 reads CASSLRWTGQGAATDTQYF. For the CDR3, the DNA is TGTGCCAGCAGTTTAAGGTGGACAGGTCAGGGGGCAGCCACAGATACGCAGTATTTT.

The chain is built from TRBV2 and TRBJ2-4; D is uncertain. This CDR3 is built from 11 residues. Germline loops: CDR1 SNHLY, CDR2 FYNNEI. The V and J ends lost 5 bases and 5 bases respectively, with 4 bases between them. For the CDR3, the DNA is TGTGCCAGCAGTACCCAAAACATTCAGTACTTC. Its translation is CASSTQNIQYF.

The chain uses TRBV19 and TRBJ2-1; the match to TRBD1 covers 8 bases. V shed 1 base and J 12 bases; nucleotides not matched to a gene: 2. The CDR3 runs to 12 residues. Per germline, CDR1 LNHDA and CDR2 SQIVND (reference sequence). In DNA, the CDR3 is TGTGCCAGTAGTATAGGGGGGACAGGGCAGTTCTTC. Translated, it gives CASSIGGTGQFF.

V gene TRBV2 combines with J gene TRBJ1-5, with 7 bases identical to TRBD1. Germline V gene sequence: CDR1 SNHLY, CDR2 FYNNEI. V was pared by 9 bases and J by 5 bases, with 7 bases of the junction left unmatched. This CDR3 region has 13 residues. The CDR3 DNA sequence: TGTGCCAGTGGAGACAGGGCTTATCAGCCCCAGCATTTT. This codes for CASGDRAYQPQHF.

This CDR3 reads CASRPPGGQNTEAFF. CDR3 DNA: TGTGCCAGCAGGCCCCCTGGGGGCCAGAACACTGAAGCTTTCTTT. J is TRBJ1-1 and V is TRBV9; possibly TRBD1 for D (6 bases). Germline CDR1 SGDLS, CDR2 YYNGEE. V was shortened by 5 bases and J by 1 base, with 15 bases between the two germline ends. The CDR3 consists of 15 residues.

The gene calls are TRBV27 and TRBJ2-3; D is undetermined. CDR1 MNHEY and CDR2 SMNVEV come from the germline V gene (reference sequence). This CDR3 has 13 residues. Trimming shortened V by 3 bases and J by 2 bases, and 6 bases separated the two germline ends. The CDR3 DNA reads TGTGCCAGCAGTTTCCCAAACACAGATACGCAGTATTTT. This gives the protein CASSFPNTDTQYF.

The CDR3 region has the DNA TGTGCCAGCAGTGTGGGGGCGGGGGGGCCCTACGAGCAGTACTTC. Translation gives CASSVGAGGPYEQYF. The chain links TRBV6-5 to TRBJ2-7; the match to TRBD2 covers 9 bases. This CDR3 has 15 amino acids. Germline V gene data show CDR1 as MNHEY and CDR2 as SVGAGI. V trimming: 5 bases; J trimming: 2 bases; junction bases outside the gene matches: 7.

J is TRBJ2-1 and V is TRBV19; unclear D gene. Trimming cost V 5 bases and J 4 bases, with 15 bases left between them. CDR1 and CDR2 (germline): LNHDA, SQIVND (reference sequence). This CDR3 is 15 amino acids long. The DNA for the CDR3 is TGTGCCAGTAGTCCTACTGGGATGGATTACAATGAGCAGTTCTTC. The encoded protein is CASSPTGMDYNEQFF.

J is TRBJ2-7 and V is TRBV27; D may be TRBD1 (5 bases). The CDR3 runs 13 residues. The ends were cut back, 5 bases at V and 5 bases at J, with 13 bases in the middle. CDR1 and CDR2 (germline): MNHEY, SMNVEV (reference sequence). As DNA, the CDR3 is TGTGCCAGCAGTCTTAATGGGGCCCACGAGCAGTACTTC. Its protein product is CASSLNGAHEQYF.

V gene TRBV7-6 combines with J gene TRBJ1-4; perhaps TRBD1 as D (5 bases). V lost 5 bases to trimming and J lost 5 bases, with 15 bases between them. This CDR3 is 15 amino acids long. In germline, CDR1 is SGHVS, CDR2 FNYEAQ. The CDR3 sequence is CASSGRDGPNEKLFF. The CDR3 DNA is TGTGCCAGCAGCGGGCGGGACGGACCAAATGAAAAACTGTTTTTT.

V is TRBV4-1 and J is TRBJ2-7; tentatively, D is TRBD2 (6 bases). The V gene's germline CDR1 is MGHRA and CDR2 YSYEKL. The CDR3 is 15 residues long. The V end lost 4 bases, the J end lost 2 bases, and 15 bases lay between the germline ends. The CDR3 loop reads CASSPSGGSPYEQYF. Here the CDR3 DNA reads TGCGCCAGCAGCCCTTCTGGGGGGTCGCCCTACGAGCAGTACTTC.

This chain connects TRBV19 to TRBJ2-6, with TRBD1 matching 8 bases. The CDR3 extends over 16 amino acids. Germline CDR1 and CDR2: LNHDA and SQIVND (reference sequence). With V trimmed by 11 bases and J by 0 bases, 9 bases remained unmatched. This CDR3 is CAGTTGETSGANVLTF. The CDR3 bases are TGTGCCGGTACGACAGGGGAAACCTCTGGGGCCAACGTCCTGACTTTC.

The chain carries TRBV5-6 and TRBJ1-1, with D unresolved. Trimming cost V 0 bases and J 0 bases, with 3 bases left between them. Per germline, CDR1 SGHDT and CDR2 YYEEEE. CDR3 size: 13 residues. Here the CDR3 reads CASSLVLNTEAFF. CDR3 nucleotides: TGTGCCAGCAGCTTGGTACTGAACACTGAAGCTTTCTTT.

About this clone itself: The same CDR3 is also encoded by other DNA sequences in this sample. The CDR3 loop is CASSYRDSSYEQYF. The CDR3, as DNA: TGTGCCAGCAGTTACCGGGACTCATCCTACGAGCAGTACTTC. The V gene is TRBV6-5, the J gene TRBJ2-7; weak D call: TRBD2 (6 bases). From germline, CDR1 is MNHEY and CDR2 SVGAGI. Trimming removed 2 bases from V and 1 base from J, with 9 bases in between. The CDR3 runs 14 residues.

The count of this clone is one. The chain has TRBV4-1 and TRBJ2-1; D perhaps matches TRBD2 (5 bases). The CDR3 totals 14 residues. V was trimmed by 1 base and J by 5 bases, leaving 9 bases between them. Germline V CDR1 and CDR2: MGHRA, YSYEKL. DNA for the CDR3: TGCGCCAGCAGCCAAGTTTCGGGGAACAATGAGCAGTTCTTC. Encoded protein: CASSQVSGNNEQFF.

V usage is TRBV5-1 and J usage is TRBJ2-1; perhaps D is TRBD1 or TRBD2 (5 bases each). Germline V gene data show CDR1 as SGHRS and CDR2 as YFSETQ. The V gene lost 4 bases and the J gene lost 6 bases, with 20 bases spanning the gap. This CDR3 has 16 amino acids. The CDR3 protein is CASSAGTDPPRNEQFF. As DNA, the CDR3 is TGCGCCAGCAGCGCTGGGACCGACCCCCCACGCAATGAGCAGTTCTTC.

The rearrangement uses TRBV6-5 and TRBJ2-1; D is tentatively TRBD1 or TRBD2 (5 bases each). CDR3 size: 15 residues. The V gene's germline CDR1 is MNHEY and CDR2 SVGAGI. Trimming pared 6 bases from V and 4 bases from J, leaving 16 bases between. The DNA of the CDR3 is TGTGCCAGCAGCGCCGGGACCCCCCTTTACAATGAGCAGTTCTTC. Encoded protein: CASSAGTPLYNEQFF.

This clone was seen a handful of times. The chain couples TRBV19 to TRBJ1-1, with a tentative D call TRBD1 (5 bases). The CDR3 has 13 amino acids. The germline V gene has CDR1 LNHDA and CDR2 SQIVND (reference sequence). The V end was cut by 6 bases, the J end by 5 bases, with 13 bases between. The CDR3 reads CASSFNGGTEAFF. The CDR3 DNA is TGTGCCAGTAGCTTCAATGGGGGGACTGAAGCTTTCTTT.

The chain has TRBV21-1 and TRBJ1-4; TRBD1, the D gene given by the table, was not confirmed from the DNA. TRBV21-1 is a pseudogene segment. The CDR3 sequence is 13 residues long. CDR3 amino acids: CARQGATNEKLFF. In DNA form, the CDR3 reads TGTGCCAGGCAGGGGGCAACTAATGAAAAACTGTTTTTT.

The chain couples TRBV7-9 to TRBJ1-6; D remains unclear. There are 14 residues in the CDR3. Germline V gene sequence: CDR1 SEHNR, CDR2 FQNEAQ (reference sequence). V lost 2 bases and J lost 7, with 9 bases in between. The CDR3 here is CASSLSERNSPLHF. CDR3 nucleotide sequence: TGTGCCAGCAGCTTAAGTGAGAGGAATTCACCCCTCCACTTT.

The chain carries TRBV11-2 and TRBJ1-4; D unclear. The V and J ends lost 1 base and 4 bases respectively, with 7 bases between them. CDR1 and CDR2 (germline): SGHAT, FQNNGV. The CDR3 extends over 14 amino acids. The CDR3 protein is CASSLGEFNEKLFF. For the CDR3, the DNA is TGTGCCAGCAGCTTAGGGGAATTTAATGAAAAACTGTTTTTT.

The V and J genes are TRBV4-1 and TRBJ1-1, with D uncertain. Germline V CDR1 and CDR2: MGHRA, YSYEKL. Between the trimmed V and J ends, which lost 3 bases and 6 bases, there was a span of 14 bases. This CDR3 comprises 14 residues. In nucleotides, the CDR3 is TGCGCCAGCAGCCATACGGATCCCGAGTCTGAAGCTTTCTTT. Protein: CASSHTDPESEAFF.

The rearrangement joins TRBV7-2 to TRBJ2-1; D not certain. The CDR3 spans 13 residues. V shed 1 base and J shed 6 bases, with 7 bases lying between them. Germline loops: CDR1 SGHTA, CDR2 FQGNSA. This chain's CDR3 is CASSLGGSNEQFF. DNA for the CDR3: TGTGCCAGCAGCTTAGGAGGTTCCAATGAGCAGTTCTTC.

This chain uses TRBV27 with TRBJ2-7, with a weak D call TRBD1 (6 bases). With 6 bases removed from V and 5 bases from J, the gap between germline ends came to 17 bases. CDR1 and CDR2 (germline): MNHEY, SMNVEV (reference sequence). The CDR3 is 14 residues long. The CDR3, as DNA: TGTGCCAGCAGCCACAGGGTCCCTGTGGACGAGCAGTACTTC. Its protein is CASSHRVPVDEQYF.

This rearrangement joins TRBV4-2 to TRBJ2-2; 11 bases line up with TRBD2. This CDR3 spans 15 amino acids. From germline, CDR1 is LGHNA and CDR2 YNFKEQ. The trim removed 5 bases at V and 5 bases at J, leaving 4 bases unmatched. CDR3 sequence (DNA): TGTGCCAGCAGCTTTACTAGCGGGGGAACCGGGGAGCTGTTTTTT. Protein sequence: CASSFTSGGTGELFF.

The chain carries TRBV6-6 and TRBJ1-4; possible D gene TRBD1, 6 bases. V was trimmed by 2 bases and J by 10 bases, leaving 17 bases between them. Germline loops: CDR1 MNHNY, CDR2 SVGAGI (reference sequence). The CDR3 runs to 15 residues. The CDR3 region is CASSYPGGKGGKLFF. The CDR3 bases are TGTGCCAGCAGTTACCCCGGGGGCAAAGGAGGAAAACTGTTTTTT.

The genes are TRBV7-9 and TRBJ1-2, with TRBD1 identical over 9 bases. Germline V gene data show CDR1 as SEHNR and CDR2 as FQNEAQ (reference sequence). V trimming: 2 bases; J trimming: 2 bases; junction bases outside the gene matches: 3. The CDR3 runs to 15 residues. In DNA form, the CDR3 reads TGTGCCAGCAGCTTACGGGACAGGGTAAACTATGGCTACACCTTC. Protein product: CASSLRDRVNYGYTF. The whole variable domain, filled in from reference TRBV7-9 and TRBJ1-2, reads DTGVSQNPRHKITKRGQNVTFRCDPISEHNRLYWYRQTLGQGPEFLTYFQNEAQLEKSRLLSDRFSAERPKGSFSTLEIQRTEQGDSAMYLCASSLRDRVNYGYTFGSGTRLTVV.

This clone has a single count. This sequence joins TRBV5-4 and TRBJ1-2, with TRBD1 matching 7 bases. Germline loops: CDR1 SGHNT, CDR2 YYREEE (reference sequence). The V segment lost 4 bases and the J segment 3 bases; nucleotides outside the gene matches: 9. The length of the CDR3 is 15 residues. CDR3: CASSPPTGEHYGYTF. In nucleotides, the CDR3 is TGTGCCAGCAGCCCACCTACAGGGGAGCACTATGGCTACACCTTC.

The chain joins TRBV6-5 to TRBJ2-5, with D uncertain. CDR1 is MNHEY, CDR2 SVGAGI, per germline. The V and J ends lost 0 bases and 7 bases respectively, with 18 bases between them. The CDR3 totals 16 residues. The CDR3 protein is CASSYSEEWFLRTQYF. DNA for the CDR3: TGTGCCAGCAGTTACTCCGAGGAGTGGTTTTTGAGGACCCAGTACTTC.

This clone is categorized as medium-sized. Other DNA sequences from this sample encode an identical CDR3 as well. The chain recombines TRBV4-2 with TRBJ2-2; tentatively, D is TRBD1 (7 bases). The length of the CDR3 is 18 residues. V was cut by 0 bases and J by 2 bases, with 16 bases left in between. Germline assignment: CDR1 LGHNA and CDR2 YNFKEQ. This CDR3 reads CASSQDGAGGPNTGELFF. The CDR3 DNA reads TGTGCCAGCAGCCAAGATGGGGCAGGGGGGCCTAACACCGGGGAGCTGTTTTTT.